What follows is one T cell receptor (beta chain) and its context. Its antigen is currently not known. Per-base qualities were not stored, and no clone one base away is much larger. This sample is drawn from a study of blood T cell repertoires in COVID-19 (dated by TCRdb to 2020 to 2022). Notes on the research overall: Collaborator samples came from the United States, Italy and Spain and covered acute and convalescent phases of COVID-19. The prospective study material was composed of cDNA or gDNA derived from T cells, B-cell-depleted T cells, or PBMCs. Deeply sampled blood TCRbeta repertoires from subjects exposed to, actively infected with, or recovered from COVID-19 were included in the dataset. A freely available public database, intended as a resource for researchers studying the immune response to SARS-CoV-2, is where the repertoires were released. The samples were drawn from two sources: the first 160 participants of the ongoing ImmuneRACE study, and approximately 1,300 subjects contributed by 6 global collaborators. Sample metadata almost always included a de-identified subject ID, COVID-19 status, age in years and sex. Where available, HLA class I and class II types were obtained from metadata supplied by the sample provider rather than from assay-based typing. What the authors observed across the whole study: The amount of clinical and demographic metadata varied by source and participant and was provided uncurated.

Whole blood was collected in K2EDTA tubes by collaborating institutions according to the institutions' own protocols. Collaborator samples were shipped for TCRbeta analysis as frozen whole blood, isolated PBMCs, or DNA extracted from either sample type. TCRbeta CDR3 regions were amplified from genomic DNA using the immunoSEQ Assay, a bias-controlled multiplex PCR. Regarding the original processing steps: Nucleated cell counts per sample were estimated from amplification of reference gene primers within the assay. To quantify the absolute abundance of each unique TCRbeta CDR3 rearrangement, sequence reads were collapsed and filtered. For each sample, productive Simpson clonality was calculated by taking the square root of Simpson's diversity index across productive rearrangements. TCRdb took this table from immuneACCESS and kept in-frame rearrangements with V and J called. Such tables lack part of the clones; where checked against another copy, unresolved V genes explain under half of the gap, and the rest is unexplained. From that table come the V and J calls and clone size; the DNA was used to work out D and trimming. The sample records 300,000 to 450,000 clones, approximately 77% of which are singletons. About 1% of the sample goes to the ten largest clones.

V is pared back by 2 bases and J by 4 bases, with 14 bases lying between the germline termini. Taken from cysteine to phenylalanine, the CDR3 has 15 residues. CDR3 DNA only is kept here, 45 bases in frame from base 1. The germline V gene sets CDR1 to SGHVS and CDR2 to FQNEAQ. The material sequenced was peripheral blood. The TCR sequence derives from a human donor with acute or convalescent COVID-19. The donor label of this sample is uncertain. Rearrangement joined TRBV7-8 to TRBJ1-2; TRBD1 is a weak D gene call, 6 bases matching. The CDR3 amino acid sequence is: CASSLTLTGAYGYTF. The DNA sequence follows: TGTGCCAGCAGCTTAACTCTGACAGGTGCCTATGGCTACACCTTC. With all but the CDR3 taken from the reference TRBV7-8 and TRBJ1-2 genes, the full variable domain is: GAGVSQSPRYKVAKRGQDVALRCDPISGHVSLFWYQQALGQGPEFLTYFQNEAQLDKSGLPSDRFFAERPEGSVSTLKIQRTQQEDSAVYLCASSLTLTGAYGYTFGSGTRLTVV.